Included here is one TCR beta chain sequence, with context. Sequence at one end of the junction differs from germline and may be a read error. This entry comes from a study of tumor-infiltrating lymphocytes in primary liver carcinoma. The CDR3 covers 16 residues. CDR1 and CDR2 (germline): SGHAT, FQNNGV. The investigators made TCR beta cDNA from approximately 0.5 ug total RNA, using a constant-region primer. TCR beta libraries came from three nested multiplex PCR rounds using slightly modified ARM-PCR. Both of the initial two PCR rounds ran for 10 cycles and employed TRBV1-TRBV30 forward primers alongside a C-beta reverse primer. TCRdb ran MiXCR on the multiplex PCR reads and lists one entry per CDR3 protein. This sample has approximately 88,000 distinct CDR3 sequences, with less than 70% found just once. Investigators took RNA and DNA out together from 20-30 mg of unsorted bulk tissue. HBV chronically infected the treatment-naive patients.

Specimen: tumor-adjacent normal liver tissue. The source of this sequence is a man aged 40-49 years with primary liver carcinoma and hepatitis B virus infection. The J gene is TRBJ2-1, the V gene TRBV11-2; the D gene is possibly TRBD1 (9 bases). The CDR3 DNA follows: TGTACCAGCAGCTACGGGGGGGGACAGGGCTACAATGAGCAATTCTTC. This encodes CTSSYGGGQGYNEQFF.